This T cell receptor (beta chain) originates from a study of CD8 T cells in ankylosing spondylitis. Study conclusions and caveats: Several highly homologous variants formed a TCR beta motif that appeared characteristic of ankylosing spondylitis blood. In the blood and synovial fluid of reactive arthritis, some motif variants had been previously reported.

V was cut by 2 bases and J by 5 bases, with 6 bases left in between. The CDR3 runs 12 residues. CDR1 and CDR2 (germline): MNHEY, SVGEGT. TCRdb re-called the 5' RACE reads through MiXCR, storing one row per CDR3 protein. The data show 670,000 or so distinct CDR3 sequences, under 20% seen once. Concerning this clonotype: Its antigen is currently unknown.

Sequencing was carried out using blood, either unsorted or a sorted T cell fraction (not recorded which). The origin of this receptor is a male donor with ankylosing spondylitis. This sequence joins TRBV6-2 or TRBV6-3 and TRBJ2-5; D remains unclear. The CDR3 sequence is CASSYVVETQYF. The DNA of the CDR3 is TGTGCCAGCAGTTACGTGGTGGAGACCCAGTACTTC.